Listed below are T cell receptor beta chains from one sample, sequenced in a study of shared clonotypes between healthy human individuals. Generated by immunoSEQ multiplex PCR, the TCRdb table keeps only in-frame clones and is missing some. The sample lists some 240,000 clones, 60% to 80% occurring once. The specimen sequenced was memory CD4+ T cells sorted from blood. The receptors were gathered from a man aged 25 to 40 in good health. Each CDR3 is given with its conserved first and last residue. The D gene is left open where the match is weak. Clone size, where shown, is once, few, many, or a class for clones that have expanded.

abundance	v_gene	j_gene	d_gene	CDR3aa	CDR3nt
NA	TRBV4-3	TRBJ1-4	NA	CASSQARGSRYEKLFF	TGCGCCAGCAGCCAGGCCCGTGGGTCTCGGTATGAAAAACTGTTTTTT
NA	TRBV5-1	TRBJ2-3	NA	CASRKRFTSTDTQYF	TGCGCCAGCAGAAAAAGGTTTACTAGCACAGATACGCAGTATTTT
few	TRBV13	TRBJ2-3	TRBD2	CASSLREGDTQYF	TGTGCCAGCAGCTTAAGGGAGGGGGATACGCAGTATTTT
NA	TRBV5-8	TRBJ2-2	NA	CAGRGGPNTGELFF	TGTGCCGGCCGAGGGGGGCCGAACACCGGGGAGCTGTTTTTT
NA	TRBV6-1	TRBJ1-4	NA	CASRGQGLEKLFF	TGTGCCAGCAGGGGGCAGGGATTGGAAAAACTGTTTTTT
NA	TRBV19	TRBJ2-1	TRBD2	CASRSPGLAPGNEQFF	TGTGCCAGTAGGTCCCCGGGACTAGCCCCGGGCAATGAGCAGTTCTTC
NA	TRBV30	TRBJ1-5	NA	CAWSDQSGLNQPQHF	TGTGCCTGGAGTGACCAATCAGGGCTCAATCAGCCCCAGCATTTT
once	TRBV4-3	TRBJ2-6	NA	CASSQDTEDSNPGGANVLTF	TGCGCCAGCAGCCAAGATACGGAGGACTCAAACCCAGGTGGGGCCAACGTCCTGACTTTC
NA	TRBV5-1	TRBJ2-1	NA	CASSREGIGEQFF	TGCGCCAGCAGCAGAGAGGGCATAGGGGAGCAGTTCTTC
NA	TRBV10-2	TRBJ1-2	NA	CASSEGWETHTF	TGCGCCAGCAGTGAGGGGTGGGAAACTCACACCTTC
NA	TRBV27	TRBJ2-1	TRBD2	CASRLGGLAAHNEQFF	TGTGCCAGCCGTTTGGGTGGACTAGCGGCACACAATGAGCAGTTCTTC
few	TRBV11-3	TRBJ2-1	TRBD2	CASSFDVSRGAPSSYNEQFF	TGTGCCAGCAGCTTCGATGTCTCGCGGGGGGCCCCTAGTTCCTACAATGAGCAGTTCTTC
few	TRBV4-3	TRBJ2-1	NA	CASSQVPSLGGNEQFF	TGCGCCAGCAGCCAAGTCCCCTCCCTCGGAGGAAATGAGCAGTTCTTC
NA	TRBV10-2	TRBJ2-7	TRBD2	CASSVLAGKGEQYF	TGCGCCAGCAGTGTACTAGCGGGTAAGGGCGAGCAGTACTTC
NA	TRBV20-1	TRBJ2-7	NA	CSASFHEQYF	TGCAGTGCCTCATTCCACGAGCAGTACTTC
NA	TRBV18	TRBJ2-5	TRBD2	CASSPSLRDYEETQYF	TGTGCCAGCTCGCCAAGTCTCCGGGACTACGAAGAGACCCAGTACTTC
few	TRBV6-1	TRBJ2-7	NA	CASSVIFYEQYF	TGTGCCAGCAGTGTGATTTTCTACGAGCAGTACTTC
NA	TRBV9	TRBJ1-1	TRBD1	CASSPQLGTGLVGTEAFF	TGTGCCAGCAGCCCCCAGTTAGGGACAGGGTTGGTGGGCACTGAAGCTTTCTTT
NA	TRBV7-9	TRBJ2-3	TRBD2	CASSLWGMRGKRESDTQYF	TGTGCCAGCAGCCTATGGGGGATGCGTGGCAAGCGGGAATCAGATACGCAGTATTTT
NA	TRBV6-6	TRBJ2-7	TRBD1	CASSRQGDEQYF	TGTGCCAGCAGTAGACAGGGGGATGAGCAGTACTTC
few	TRBV7-9	TRBJ2-3	NA	CASRTTGSNTDTQYF	TGTGCCAGCAGAACCACAGGGAGCAACACAGATACGCAGTATTTT
few	TRBV11-2	TRBJ2-7	TRBD1	CASSLGTGAYEQYF	TGTGCCAGCAGCTTAGGGACAGGAGCCTACGAGCAGTACTTC
many	TRBV11-3	TRBJ2-2	TRBD2	CASSRAAGVTGELFF	TGTGCCAGCAGCCGAGCGGCGGGAGTGACCGGGGAGCTGTTTTTT
once	TRBV9	TRBJ2-1	TRBD2	CASSVDPPSGIDNEQFF	TGTGCCAGCAGCGTAGACCCCCCTAGCGGGATCGACAATGAGCAGTTCTTC
NA	TRBV9	TRBJ2-3	TRBD1	CASSVAGGWGDTQYF	TGTGCCAGCAGCGTAGCAGGGGGCTGGGGAGATACGCAGTATTTT
NA	TRBV7-2	TRBJ2-4	NA	CASSPDSNIQYF	TGTGCCAGCAGCCCAGACAGTAACATTCAGTACTTC
NA	TRBV11-2	TRBJ2-4	NA	CASSQAGVGINIQYF	TGTGCCAGCAGCCAGGCCGGGGTGGGTATCAACATTCAGTACTTC
NA	TRBV5-1	TRBJ2-7	NA	CASSLVLEGEQYF	TGCGCCAGCAGCTTGGTATTGGAGGGCGAGCAGTACTTC
NA	TRBV21-1	TRBJ2-1	NA	CASSHGLVLGEQFF	TGTGCCAGCAGCCACGGACTAGTCCTCGGTGAGCAGTTCTTC
NA	TRBV29-1	TRBJ2-1	NA	CSAYFSAQGNEQFF	TGCAGCGCCTACTTTAGCGCGCAGGGGAATGAGCAGTTCTTC
NA	TRBV28	TRBJ1-4	NA	CASSLLSGGRVGEKLFF	TGTGCCAGCAGTTTATTGAGTGGGGGCAGAGTTGGGGAAAAACTGTTTTTT
NA	TRBV5-6	TRBJ2-2	NA	CATARGAGNTGELFF	TGTGCCACCGCCCGGGGGGCGGGAAACACCGGGGAGCTGTTTTTT
few	TRBV10-2	TRBJ1-5	NA	CASSDPSQPQHF	TGCGCCAGCAGTGATCCGTCTCAGCCCCAGCATTTT
NA	TRBV6-5	TRBJ2-1	NA	CASSDYRDSNEQFF	TGTGCCAGCAGTGACTACAGGGATTCCAATGAGCAGTTCTTC